This T cell receptor beta chain appears in the sequencing data of a study of T cell changes during pregnancy in multiple sclerosis. Generated by immunoSEQ multiplex PCR, the TCRdb table keeps only in-frame clones and is missing some. This table has fewer than 130,000 clones, just over 90% appearing once. V was shortened by 5 bases and J by 1 base, with 14 bases between the two germline ends. Germline loops: CDR1 SGHVS, CDR2 FNYEAQ. The CDR3 length is 15 residues. This clonotype originated in a female donor with multiple sclerosis, enrolled in a pregnancy study. The sample in question was peripheral blood, obtained after pregnancy. The rearrangement links TRBV7-6 to TRBJ1-2; D might be TRBD1 (5 bases). CDR3 bases: TGTGCCAGCAGCCCTGGGGCAGGGCTTAACTATGGCTACACCTTC. Protein: CASSPGAGLNYGYTF.